This T cell receptor beta chain came from a study of cytomegalovirus exposure and HLA in healthy donors. The overall study: Inside one of the first data releases sat about 85 million unique TCRs taken from HLA-typed donors.

The study, taken as a whole, reports: It was reported in a later analysis that an Asian-associated ancestry cluster showed fewer N-insertions than the 666-donor mean.

The PCR used 60 Vbeta and 13 Jbeta primers. Here immunoSEQ multiplex PCR was the method, and the copy in TCRdb shows in-frame clones only, minus some. The table has about 120,000 clones, roughly 9% seen once. To note about this clone: What it binds is unknown.

The V end lost 2 bases, the J end lost 5 bases, and 15 bases lay between the germline ends. CDR1 is SGHTA and CDR2 is FQGNSA in the germline V gene. This CDR3 is built from 15 residues. This chain joins TRBV7-2 and TRBJ1-2, with D tentatively TRBD1 (6 bases). The sequence came from a man younger than 45 in good health and CMV-seronegative. Sequences were obtained from PBMCs. The CDR3 nucleotides are TGTGCCAGCAGCTTATCCCCGGGGCAGGGGTATGGCTACACCTTC. Translating gives CASSLSPGQGYGYTF.